This TCR beta chain was captured by sequencing in a study of shared clonotypes between healthy human individuals. Study-wide findings and caveats: Clonotypes that were shared across a handful of donors made up 4% to 6% of naive CD4 clonotypes.

Details on this clone: Its antigen is undetermined.

The J segment lost 5 bases and the V segment lost 3 bases, leaving 6 bases of the junction unmatched. The germline V gene has CDR1 MDHEN and CDR2 SYDVKM. The CDR3 is 15 amino acids. The data were produced by immunoSEQ multiplex PCR, yet TCRdb's version contains in-frame clones alone and is incomplete. The sample has about 2 million clones; 95% are singletons. The sample comprised naive CD4+ T cells sorted from blood. This sample's subset: CD45RA+ positively selected. This clonotype was sampled from a man between 18 and 35 years old in good health. This rearrangement joins TRBV28 to TRBJ1-3; 8 bases fit TRBD1. This chain's CDR3 is CASSFMDRERNTIYF. In DNA, the CDR3 is TGTGCCAGCAGTTTTATGGACAGGGAGAGAAACACCATATATTTT.